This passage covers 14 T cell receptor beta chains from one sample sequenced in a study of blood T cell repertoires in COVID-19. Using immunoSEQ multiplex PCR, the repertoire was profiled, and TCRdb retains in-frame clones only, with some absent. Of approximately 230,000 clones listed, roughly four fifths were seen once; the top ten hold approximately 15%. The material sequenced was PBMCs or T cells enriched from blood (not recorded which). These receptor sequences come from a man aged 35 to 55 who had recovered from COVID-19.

The CDR3 DNA sequence: TGTGCCAGCAGTTACTCAGCCCGCACCTACGAGCAGTACTTC. This translates into CASSYSARTYEQYF. The chain is built from TRBV6-5 and TRBJ2-7; D gene uncertain. The CDR3 covers 14 residues. Trimming removed 0 bases at V and 2 bases at J, with 8 bases between. Germline V CDR1 and CDR2: MNHEY, SVGAGI.

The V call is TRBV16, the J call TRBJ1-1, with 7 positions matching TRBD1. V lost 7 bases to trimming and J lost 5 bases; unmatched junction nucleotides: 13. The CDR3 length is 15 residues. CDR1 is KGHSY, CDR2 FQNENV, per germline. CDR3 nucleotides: TGTGCCAGCAAGACAGGGAAGGGGTTTCGGACTGAAGCTTTCTTT. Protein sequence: CASKTGKGFRTEAFF.

CDR3 DNA: TGTGCCACCAGTGAGGGGACAGGGAGGGCCACAGATACGCAGTATTTT. Translating it yields CATSEGTGRATDTQYF. The chain joins TRBV24-1 to TRBJ2-3, with TRBD1 identical over 9 bases. Germline CDR1 is KGHDR and CDR2 is SFDVKD. The CDR3 spans 16 residues. The J segment lost 2 bases and the V segment lost 4 bases, leaving 6 bases of the junction unmatched.

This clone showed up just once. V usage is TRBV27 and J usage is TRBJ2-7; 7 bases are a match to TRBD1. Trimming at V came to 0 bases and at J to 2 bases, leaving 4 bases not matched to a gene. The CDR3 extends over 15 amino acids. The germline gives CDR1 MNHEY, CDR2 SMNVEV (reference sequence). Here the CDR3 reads CASSLSTGFTYEQYF. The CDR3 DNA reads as TGTGCCAGCAGTTTATCGACAGGGTTCACCTACGAGCAGTACTTC.

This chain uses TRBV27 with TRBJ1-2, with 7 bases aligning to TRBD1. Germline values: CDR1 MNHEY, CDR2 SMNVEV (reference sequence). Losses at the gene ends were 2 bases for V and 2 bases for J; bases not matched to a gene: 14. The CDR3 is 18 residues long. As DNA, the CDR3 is TGTGCCAGCAGTTTACGGGGCTCGGACAGGTGGTACAACTATGGCTACACCTTC. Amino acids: CASSLRGSDRWYNYGYTF.

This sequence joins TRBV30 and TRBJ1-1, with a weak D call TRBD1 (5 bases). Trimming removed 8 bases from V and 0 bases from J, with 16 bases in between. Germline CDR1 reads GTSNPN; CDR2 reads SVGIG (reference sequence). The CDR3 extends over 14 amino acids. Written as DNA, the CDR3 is TGTGCCGGAGGACGAGGAGGGGTGAACACTGAAGCTTTCTTT. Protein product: CAGGRGGVNTEAFF.

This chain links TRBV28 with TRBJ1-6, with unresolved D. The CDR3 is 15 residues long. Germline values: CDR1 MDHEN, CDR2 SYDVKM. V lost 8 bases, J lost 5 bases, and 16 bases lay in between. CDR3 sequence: CASRVLTDHNSPLHF. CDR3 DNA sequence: TGTGCCAGCCGAGTCCTGACTGACCATAATTCACCCCTCCACTTT.

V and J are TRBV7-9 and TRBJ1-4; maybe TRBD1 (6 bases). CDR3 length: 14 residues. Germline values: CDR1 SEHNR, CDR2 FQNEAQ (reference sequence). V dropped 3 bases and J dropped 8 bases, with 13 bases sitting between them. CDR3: CASSFTGSSEKLFF. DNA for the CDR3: TGTGCCAGCAGCTTTACAGGGTCCTCCGAAAAACTGTTTTTT.

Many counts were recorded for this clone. The CDR3 reads CASSPQVASPEQYF. The CDR3 DNA is TGTGCCAGCAGCCCTCAGGTTGCTTCGCCCGAGCAGTACTTC. V usage is TRBV2 and J usage is TRBJ2-7; D gene uncertain. CDR3 length: 14 amino acids. The V and J ends lost 6 bases and 6 bases respectively, with 18 bases between them. Germline lookup yields CDR1 SNHLY and CDR2 FYNNEI.

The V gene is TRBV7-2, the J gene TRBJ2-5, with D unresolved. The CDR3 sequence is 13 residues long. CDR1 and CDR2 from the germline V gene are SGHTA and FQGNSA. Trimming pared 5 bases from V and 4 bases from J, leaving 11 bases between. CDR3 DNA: TGTGCCAGCAGCCCCGGGTTGCGAGAGACCCAGTACTTC. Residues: CASSPGLRETQYF.

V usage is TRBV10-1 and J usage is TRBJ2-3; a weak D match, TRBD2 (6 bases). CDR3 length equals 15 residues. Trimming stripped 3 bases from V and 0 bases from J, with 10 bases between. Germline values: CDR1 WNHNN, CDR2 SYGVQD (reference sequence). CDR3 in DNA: TGCGCCAGCAGTGATGGAGGGGCTAGCACAGATACGCAGTATTTT. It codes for CASSDGGASTDTQYF.

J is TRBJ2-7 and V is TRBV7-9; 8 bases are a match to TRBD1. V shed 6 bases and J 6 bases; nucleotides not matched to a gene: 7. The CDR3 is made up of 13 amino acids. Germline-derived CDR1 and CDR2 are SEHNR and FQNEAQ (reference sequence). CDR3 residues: CASRSGQGSEQYF. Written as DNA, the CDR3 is TGTGCCAGCAGAAGCGGACAGGGCTCCGAGCAGTACTTC. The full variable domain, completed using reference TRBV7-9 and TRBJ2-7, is DTGVSQNPRHKITKRGQNVTFRCDPISEHNRLYWYRQTLGQGPEFLTYFQNEAQLEKSRLLSDRFSAERPKGSFSTLEIQRTEQGDSAMYLCASRSGQGSEQYFGPGTRLTVT.

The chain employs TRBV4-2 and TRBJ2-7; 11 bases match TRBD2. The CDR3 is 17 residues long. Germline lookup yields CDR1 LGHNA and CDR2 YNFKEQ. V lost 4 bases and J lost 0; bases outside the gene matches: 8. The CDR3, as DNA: TGTGCCAGCAGCCCTTTACTTAGCGGGAGGGGCTCCTACGAGCAGTACTTC. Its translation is CASSPLLSGRGSYEQYF.

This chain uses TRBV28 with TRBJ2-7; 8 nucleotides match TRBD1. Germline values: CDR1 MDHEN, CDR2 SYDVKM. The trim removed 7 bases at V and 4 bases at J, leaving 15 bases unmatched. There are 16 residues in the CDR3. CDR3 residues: CASTPGGGQVRYEQYF. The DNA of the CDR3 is TGTGCCAGCACCCCCGGAGGGGGACAGGTTCGATACGAGCAGTACTTC.